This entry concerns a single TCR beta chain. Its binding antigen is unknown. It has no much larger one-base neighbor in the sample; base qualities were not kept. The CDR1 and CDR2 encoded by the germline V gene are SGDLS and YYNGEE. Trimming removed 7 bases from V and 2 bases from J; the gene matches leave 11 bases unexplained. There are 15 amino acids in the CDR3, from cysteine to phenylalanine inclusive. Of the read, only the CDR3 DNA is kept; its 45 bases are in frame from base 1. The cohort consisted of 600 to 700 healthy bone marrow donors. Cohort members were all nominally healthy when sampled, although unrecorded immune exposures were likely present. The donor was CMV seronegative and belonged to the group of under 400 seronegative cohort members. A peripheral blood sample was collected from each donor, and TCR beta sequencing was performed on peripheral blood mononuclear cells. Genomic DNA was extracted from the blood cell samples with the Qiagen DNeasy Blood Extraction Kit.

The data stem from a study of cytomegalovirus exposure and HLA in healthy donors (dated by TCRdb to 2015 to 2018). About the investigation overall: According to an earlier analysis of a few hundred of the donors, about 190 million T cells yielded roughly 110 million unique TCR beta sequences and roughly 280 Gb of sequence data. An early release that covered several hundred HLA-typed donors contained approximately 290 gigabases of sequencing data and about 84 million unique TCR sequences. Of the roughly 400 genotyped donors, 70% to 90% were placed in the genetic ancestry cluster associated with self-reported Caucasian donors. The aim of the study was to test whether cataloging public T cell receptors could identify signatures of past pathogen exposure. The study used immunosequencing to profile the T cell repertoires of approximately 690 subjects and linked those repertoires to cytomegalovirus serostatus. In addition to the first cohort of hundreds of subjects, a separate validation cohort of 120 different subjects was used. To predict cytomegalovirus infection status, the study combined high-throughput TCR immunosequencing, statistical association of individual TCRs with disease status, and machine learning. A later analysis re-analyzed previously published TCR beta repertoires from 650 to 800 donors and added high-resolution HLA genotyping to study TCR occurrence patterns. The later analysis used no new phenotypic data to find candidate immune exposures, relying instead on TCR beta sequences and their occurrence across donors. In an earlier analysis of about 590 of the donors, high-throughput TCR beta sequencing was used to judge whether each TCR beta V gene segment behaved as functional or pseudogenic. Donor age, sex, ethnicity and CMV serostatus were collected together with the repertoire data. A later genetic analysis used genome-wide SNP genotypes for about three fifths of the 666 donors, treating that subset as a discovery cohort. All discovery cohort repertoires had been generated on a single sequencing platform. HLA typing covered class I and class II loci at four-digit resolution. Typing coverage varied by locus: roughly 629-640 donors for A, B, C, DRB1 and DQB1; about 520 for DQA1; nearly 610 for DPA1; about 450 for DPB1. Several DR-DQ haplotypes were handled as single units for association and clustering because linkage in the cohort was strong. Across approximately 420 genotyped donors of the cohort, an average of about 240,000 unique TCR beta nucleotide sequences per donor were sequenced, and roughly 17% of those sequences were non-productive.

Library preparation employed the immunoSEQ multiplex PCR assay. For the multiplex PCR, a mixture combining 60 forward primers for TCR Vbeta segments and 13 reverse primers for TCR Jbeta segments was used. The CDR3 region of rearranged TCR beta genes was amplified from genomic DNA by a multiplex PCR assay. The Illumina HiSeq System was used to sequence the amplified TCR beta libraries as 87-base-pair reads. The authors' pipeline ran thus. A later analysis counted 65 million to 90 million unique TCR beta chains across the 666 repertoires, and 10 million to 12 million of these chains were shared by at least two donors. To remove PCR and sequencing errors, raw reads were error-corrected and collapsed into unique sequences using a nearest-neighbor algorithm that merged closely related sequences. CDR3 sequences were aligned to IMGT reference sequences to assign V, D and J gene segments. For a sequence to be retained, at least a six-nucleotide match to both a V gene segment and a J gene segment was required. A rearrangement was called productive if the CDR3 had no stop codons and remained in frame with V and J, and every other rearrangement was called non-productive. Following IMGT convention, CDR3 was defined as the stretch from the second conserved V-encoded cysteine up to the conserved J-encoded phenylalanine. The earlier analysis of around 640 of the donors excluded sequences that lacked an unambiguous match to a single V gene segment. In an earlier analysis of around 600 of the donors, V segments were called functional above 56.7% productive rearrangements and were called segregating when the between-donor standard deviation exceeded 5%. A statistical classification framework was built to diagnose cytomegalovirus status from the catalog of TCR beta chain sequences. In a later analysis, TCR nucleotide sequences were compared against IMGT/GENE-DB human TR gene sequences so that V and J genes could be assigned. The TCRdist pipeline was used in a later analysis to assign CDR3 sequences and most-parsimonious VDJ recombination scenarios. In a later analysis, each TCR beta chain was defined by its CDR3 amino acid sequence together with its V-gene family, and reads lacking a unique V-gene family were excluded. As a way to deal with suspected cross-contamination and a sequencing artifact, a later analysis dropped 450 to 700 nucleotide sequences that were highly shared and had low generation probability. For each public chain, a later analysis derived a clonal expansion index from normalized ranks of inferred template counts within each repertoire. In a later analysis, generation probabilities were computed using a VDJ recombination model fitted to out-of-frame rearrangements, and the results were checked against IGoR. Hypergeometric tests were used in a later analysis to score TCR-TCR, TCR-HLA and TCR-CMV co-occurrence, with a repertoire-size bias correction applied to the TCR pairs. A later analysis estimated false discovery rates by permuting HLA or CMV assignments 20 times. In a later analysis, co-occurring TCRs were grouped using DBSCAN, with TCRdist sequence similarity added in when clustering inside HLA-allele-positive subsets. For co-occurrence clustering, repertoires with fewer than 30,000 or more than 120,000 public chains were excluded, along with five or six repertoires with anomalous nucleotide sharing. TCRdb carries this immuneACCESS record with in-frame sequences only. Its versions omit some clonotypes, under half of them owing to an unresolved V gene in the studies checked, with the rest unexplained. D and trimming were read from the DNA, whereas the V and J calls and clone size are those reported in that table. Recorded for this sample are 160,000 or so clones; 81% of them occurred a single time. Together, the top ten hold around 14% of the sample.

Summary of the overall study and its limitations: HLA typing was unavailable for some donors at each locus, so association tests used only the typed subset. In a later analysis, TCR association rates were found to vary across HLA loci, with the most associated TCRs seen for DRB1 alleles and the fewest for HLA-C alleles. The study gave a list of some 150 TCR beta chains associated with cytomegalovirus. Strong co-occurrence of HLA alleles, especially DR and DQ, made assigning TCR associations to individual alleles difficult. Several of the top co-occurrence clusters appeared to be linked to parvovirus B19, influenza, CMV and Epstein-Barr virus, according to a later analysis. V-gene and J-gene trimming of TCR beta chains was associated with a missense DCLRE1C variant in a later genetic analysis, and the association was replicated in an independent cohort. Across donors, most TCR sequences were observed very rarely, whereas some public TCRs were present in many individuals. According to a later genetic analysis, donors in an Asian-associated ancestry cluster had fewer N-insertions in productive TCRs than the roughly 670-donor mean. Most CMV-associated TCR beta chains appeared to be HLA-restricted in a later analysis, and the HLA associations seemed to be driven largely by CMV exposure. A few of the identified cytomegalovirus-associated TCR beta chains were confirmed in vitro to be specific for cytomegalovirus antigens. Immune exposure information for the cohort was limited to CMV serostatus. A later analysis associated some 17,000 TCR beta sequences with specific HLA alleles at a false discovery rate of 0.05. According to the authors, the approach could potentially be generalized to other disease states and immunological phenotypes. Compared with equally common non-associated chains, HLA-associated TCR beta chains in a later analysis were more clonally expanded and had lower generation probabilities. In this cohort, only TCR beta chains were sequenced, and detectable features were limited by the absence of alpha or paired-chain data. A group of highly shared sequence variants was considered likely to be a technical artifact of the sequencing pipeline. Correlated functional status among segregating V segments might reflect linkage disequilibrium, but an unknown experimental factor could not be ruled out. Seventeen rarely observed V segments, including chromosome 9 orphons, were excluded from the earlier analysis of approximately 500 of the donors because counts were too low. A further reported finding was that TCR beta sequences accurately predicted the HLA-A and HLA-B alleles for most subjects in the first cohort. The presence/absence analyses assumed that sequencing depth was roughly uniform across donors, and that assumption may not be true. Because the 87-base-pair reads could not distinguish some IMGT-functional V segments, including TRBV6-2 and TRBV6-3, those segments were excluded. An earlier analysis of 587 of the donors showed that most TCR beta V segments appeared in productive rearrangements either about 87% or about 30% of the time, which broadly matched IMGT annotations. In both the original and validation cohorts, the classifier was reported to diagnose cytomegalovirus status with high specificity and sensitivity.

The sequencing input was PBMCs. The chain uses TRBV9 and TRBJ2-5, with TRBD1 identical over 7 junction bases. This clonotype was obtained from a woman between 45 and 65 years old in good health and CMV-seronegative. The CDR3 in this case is CASAPQGVPQETQYF. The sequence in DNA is TGTGCCAGCGCACCCCAGGGGGTTCCTCAAGAGACCCAGTACTTC.